These 20 T cell receptor beta chains originate from one sample sequenced in a study of T cell responses to AZD1222 COVID-19 vaccine. Repertoires were generated with immunoSEQ multiplex PCR, while TCRdb's copy carries only in-frame clones and drops some. The repertoire has approximately 98,000 clones, approximately 89% of them found once; the top ten carry about 3.3%. The sample consisted of peripheral blood, taken on day 0 of MenACWY control vaccination. The origin of the receptors is an adult in good health.

V is TRBV7-2 and J is TRBJ2-3, with D perhaps TRBD2 (6 bases). The germline V and J ends were trimmed by 0 bases and 4 bases, with 11 bases remaining between them. The length of the CDR3 is 15 residues. Germline V lookup: CDR1 SGHTA, CDR2 FQGNSA. The CDR3: CASSLAGGFADTQYF. The CDR3 nucleotides read TGTGCCAGCAGCTTAGCGGGGGGATTCGCAGATACGCAGTATTTT.

This clone was counted once. This chain links TRBV19 with TRBJ2-7; the D gene is possibly TRBD1 (5 bases). Trimming left V 1 base short and J 3 bases short, with 13 bases between. The CDR3 runs to 15 residues. Germline V lookup: CDR1 LNHDA, CDR2 SQIVND (reference sequence). DNA of the CDR3: TGTGCCAGTAGTATAGTAGACAGATCAGTCTACGAGCAGTACTTC. Protein sequence: CASSIVDRSVYEQYF.

This sequence joins TRBV11-2 and TRBJ2-7, with D possibly matching TRBD1 (5 bases). V dropped 4 bases and J dropped 2 bases, with 12 bases sitting between them. CDR1 is SGHAT and CDR2 is FQNNGV in the germline V gene. There are 14 residues in the CDR3. CDR3 DNA sequence: TGTGCCAGCAGCTCTCCGGACACAACCTACGAGCAGTACTTC. Protein: CASSSPDTTYEQYF.

V and J are TRBV7-9 and TRBJ2-7, with D possibly being TRBD1 (5 bases). Germline assignment: CDR1 SEHNR and CDR2 FQNEAQ (reference sequence). CDR3 size: 13 residues. The V end lost 3 bases, the J end lost 5 bases, and 11 bases lay between the germline ends. The CDR3, as DNA: TGTGCCAGCAGCTTCCGCAAAGGGGACGAGCAGTACTTC. This codes for CASSFRKGDEQYF.

This sequence joins TRBV6-2 or TRBV6-3 and TRBJ2-4; D not certain. The V gene lost 5 bases and the J gene lost 0 bases, with 11 bases spanning the gap. The V gene's germline CDR1 is MNHEY and CDR2 SVGEGT. The CDR3 contains 15 residues. The CDR3 loop is CASSHYSLAKNIQYF. The DNA of the CDR3 is TGTGCCAGCAGTCATTATTCGCTAGCCAAAAACATTCAGTACTTC.

About this clone: The same CDR3 also results from other DNA sequences found in this sample. The gene calls are TRBV3-1 (or the pseudogene TRBV3-2) and TRBJ1-5; a possible D gene is TRBD1 (6 bases). The CDR3 runs 15 residues. Trimming removed 1 base at V and 3 bases at J, with 10 bases between. Germline V gene data show CDR1 as LGHDT and CDR2 as YNNKEL (reference sequence). In DNA, the CDR3 is TGTGCCAGCAGCCAAGGAGGGGGAAACAATCAGCCCCAGCATTTT. It codes for CASSQGGGNNQPQHF.

The rearrangement uses TRBV19 and TRBJ1-6; the match to TRBD1 covers 8 bases. The CDR3 runs 15 residues. The V and J ends lost 5 bases and 4 bases, in that order; junction bases with no gene match: 4. Germline V CDR1 and CDR2: LNHDA, SQIVND (reference sequence). The CDR3 DNA reads TGTGCCAGTAGTTTGACAGGGGAGTATAATTCACCCCTCCACTTT. Protein product: CASSLTGEYNSPLHF.

The J gene is TRBJ1-3, the V gene TRBV25-1, with D uncertain. With 3 bases removed from V and 4 bases from J, the gap between germline ends came to 16 bases. Germline V lookup: CDR1 MGHDK, CDR2 SYGVNS. The CDR3 length is 16 residues. The CDR3 DNA reads TGTGCCAGCAGTGATCCCTATACGGCGGCCGGAAACACCATATATTTT. Translated: CASSDPYTAAGNTIYF.

The rearrangement links TRBV7-2 to TRBJ1-5; 10 nucleotides agree with TRBD1. Losses at the gene ends were 2 bases for V and 5 bases for J; bases not matched to a gene: 3. The CDR3 contains 15 residues. CDR1 is SGHTA, CDR2 FQGNSA, per germline. CDR3 DNA: TGTGCCAGCAGCTTAAGTGGGACAGGGGATCAGCCCCAGCATTTT. This sequence encodes CASSLSGTGDQPQHF. Full variable domain (rest looked up from reference TRBV7-2 and TRBJ1-5): GAGVSQSPSNKVTEKGKDVELRCDPISGHTALYWYRQSLGQGLEFLIYFQGNSAPDKSGLPSDRFSAERTGGSVSTLTIQRTQQEDSAVYLCASSLSGTGDQPQHFGDGTRLSIL.

This clone was picked up one time. J is TRBJ2-1 and V is TRBV5-6; a weak D match, TRBD2 (6 bases). Between the trimmed V and J ends, which lost 4 bases and 3 bases, there was a span of 17 bases. In germline, CDR1 is SGHDT, CDR2 YYEEEE. This CDR3 comprises 16 residues. CDR3 coding DNA: TGTGCCAGCAGCCAACTGCGTGGGGGGTTCTACAATGAGCAGTTCTTC. Translation gives CASSQLRGGFYNEQFF.

J is TRBJ1-2 and V is TRBV5-1; unclear D gene. The CDR3 covers 14 residues. Germline V gene lookup returns CDR1 SGHRS and CDR2 YFSETQ. Trimming stripped 0 bases from V and 4 bases from J, with 10 bases between. The CDR3 DNA follows: TGCGCCAGCAGCTTGGAGGCATCTAGCTATGGCTACACCTTC. Translation: CASSLEASSYGYTF.

CDR3 amino acids: CASSYSWQNSYEQYF. In DNA, the CDR3 is TGTGCCAGCAGTTACTCGTGGCAGAATTCCTACGAGCAGTACTTC. The chain links TRBV6-5 to TRBJ2-7, with unresolved D. Between the trimmed V and J ends, which lost 0 bases and 1 base, there was a span of 10 bases. This CDR3 contains 15 residues. Germline V gene lookup returns CDR1 MNHEY and CDR2 SVGAGI.

The chain uses TRBV18 and TRBJ1-1; weak D call: TRBD1 (5 bases). The germline V gene encodes CDR1 KGHSH and CDR2 LQKENI. Trimming stripped 1 base from V and 5 bases from J, with 11 bases between. This CDR3 contains 14 residues. This CDR3 is CASSPLDSETEAFF. CDR3 coding DNA: TGTGCCAGCTCACCACTTGACAGTGAAACTGAAGCTTTCTTT.

This sequence joins TRBV2 and TRBJ1-5, with no clear D. This CDR3 is built from 15 residues. The germline V gene has CDR1 SNHLY and CDR2 FYNNEI. V shed 4 bases and J shed 0 bases, with 10 bases lying between them. The CDR3 here is CASSGSGLSNQPQHF. The CDR3, as DNA: TGTGCCAGCAGTGGGTCTGGGCTTAGCAATCAGCCCCAGCATTTT.

Only one count was recorded for this clone. The chain combines TRBV3-1 (or the pseudogene TRBV3-2) with TRBJ2-1, with 9 nucleotides matching TRBD2. CDR1 and CDR2 from the germline V gene are LGHDT and YNNKEL (reference sequence). With V trimmed by 2 bases and J by 4 bases, 3 bases remained unmatched. The CDR3 is 15 residues long. The CDR3 DNA reads as TGTGCCAGCAGCCAAAAAGCGGGGGGTTACAATGAGCAGTTCTTC. Translation gives CASSQKAGGYNEQFF.

This chain links TRBV12-3 or TRBV12-4 with TRBJ1-1; TRBD1 is a possible D gene (5 bases). This CDR3 contains 13 residues. V gave up 6 bases and J gave up 1 base, with 9 bases separating them. This CDR3 reads CASSRGQNTEAFF. The DNA for the CDR3 is TGTGCCAGCAGCCGAGGACAGAACACTGAAGCTTTCTTT.

The chain uses TRBV18 and TRBJ2-1, with 9 nucleotides matching TRBD2. This CDR3 comprises 20 residues. CDR1 is KGHSH and CDR2 is LQKENI in the germline V gene. The V segment lost 5 bases and the J segment 0 bases; nucleotides outside the gene matches: 17. CDR3 bases: TGTGCCAGCTCAAATCGAGAAGCGGGGGGCATCCGGAGCTCCTACAATGAGCAGTTCTTC. It is translated as CASSNREAGGIRSSYNEQFF. Looking up the rest from reference TRBV18 and TRBJ2-1 gives the full variable domain: NAGVMQNPRHLVRRRGQEARLRCSPMKGHSHVYWYRQLPEEGLKFMVYLQKENIIDESGMPKERFSAEFPKEGPSILRIQQVVRGDSAAYFCASSNREAGGIRSSYNEQFFGPGTRLTVL.

This chain uses TRBV19 with TRBJ2-5, with 7 bases lining up with TRBD2. Trimming took 5 bases from V and 7 from J; bases not matched to a gene: 13. Per germline, CDR1 LNHDA and CDR2 SQIVND (reference sequence). This CDR3 region has 15 residues. The CDR3 DNA is TGTGCCAGTAGTCTGGGCGGGGGTACCCCAGGGACCCAGTACTTC. Translating it yields CASSLGGGTPGTQYF.

This clone was seen once. The genes are TRBV11-2 and TRBJ2-5; 9 bases are a match to TRBD2. V lost 5 bases, J lost 2 bases, and 9 bases stayed unmatched. Germline CDR1 and CDR2: SGHAT and FQNNGV. The CDR3 contains 16 residues. The CDR3 nucleotides are TGTGCCAGCAGCCTGGGGGCGGGGGGGCTTCAAGAGACCCAGTACTTC. Its translation: CASSLGAGGLQETQYF. Variable domain in full (rest from reference TRBV11-2 and TRBJ2-5): EAGVAQSPRYKIIEKRQSVAFWCNPISGHATLYWYQQILGQGPKLLIQFQNNGVVDDSQLPKDRFSAERLKGVDSTLKIQPAKLEDSAVYLCASSLGAGGLQETQYFGPGTRLLVL.

The chain links TRBV5-4 to TRBJ2-3; the D is unclear. Trimming left V 1 base short and J 2 bases short, with 8 bases between. In germline, CDR1 is SGHNT, CDR2 YYREEE (reference sequence). The CDR3 length is 14 residues. The CDR3 loop reads CASSLRVPTDTQYF. The CDR3 bases are TGTGCCAGCAGCTTGAGGGTCCCCACAGATACGCAGTATTTT.